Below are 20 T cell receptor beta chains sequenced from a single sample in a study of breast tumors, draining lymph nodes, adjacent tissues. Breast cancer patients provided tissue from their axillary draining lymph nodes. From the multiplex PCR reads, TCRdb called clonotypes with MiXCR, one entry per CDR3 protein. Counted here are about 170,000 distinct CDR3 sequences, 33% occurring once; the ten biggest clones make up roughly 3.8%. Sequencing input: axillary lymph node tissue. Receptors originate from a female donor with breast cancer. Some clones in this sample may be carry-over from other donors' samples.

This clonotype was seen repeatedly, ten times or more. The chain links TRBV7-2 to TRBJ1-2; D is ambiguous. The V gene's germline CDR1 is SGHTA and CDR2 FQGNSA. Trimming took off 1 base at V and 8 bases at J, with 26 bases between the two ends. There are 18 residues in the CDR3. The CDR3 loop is CASSLDSRKAMGLEGYTF. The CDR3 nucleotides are TGTGCCAGCAGCTTAGACTCACGGAAGGCTATGGGCCTTGAGGGCTACACCTTC.

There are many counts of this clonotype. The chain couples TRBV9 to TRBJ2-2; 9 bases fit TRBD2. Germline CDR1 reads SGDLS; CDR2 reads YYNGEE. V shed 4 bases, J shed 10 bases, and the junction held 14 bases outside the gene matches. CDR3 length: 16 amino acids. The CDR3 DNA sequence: TGTGCCAGCAGCCCGCACGCGGGAGGGAATAATGAGGAGCTGTTTTTT. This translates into CASSPHAGGNNEELFF.

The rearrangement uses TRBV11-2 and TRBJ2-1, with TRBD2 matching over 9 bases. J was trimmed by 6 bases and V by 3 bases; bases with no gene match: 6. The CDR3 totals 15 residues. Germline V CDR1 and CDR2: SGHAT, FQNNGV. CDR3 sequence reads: CASSFSSGTPNEQFF. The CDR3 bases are TGTGCCAGCAGCTTTTCTAGCGGGACCCCCAATGAGCAGTTCTTC.

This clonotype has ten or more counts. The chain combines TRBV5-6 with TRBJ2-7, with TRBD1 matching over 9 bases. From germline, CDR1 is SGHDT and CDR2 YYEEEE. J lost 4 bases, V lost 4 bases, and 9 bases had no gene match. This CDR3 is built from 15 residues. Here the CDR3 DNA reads TGTGCCAGCAGCAGGCCGGGACAGGGTCTTTACGAGCAGTACTTC. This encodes CASSRPGQGLYEQYF.

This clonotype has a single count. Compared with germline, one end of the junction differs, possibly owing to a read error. CDR3 in amino acids: CASSYSRQGNYGYTF. CDR3 DNA: TGTGCCAGCAGTTACTCTCGGCAGGGGAACTATGGCTACACCTTC. The V call is TRBV6-4, the J call TRBJ1-2; perhaps TRBD1 as D (6 bases). Per germline, CDR1 MRHNA and CDR2 SNTAGT. The CDR3 length is 15 residues.

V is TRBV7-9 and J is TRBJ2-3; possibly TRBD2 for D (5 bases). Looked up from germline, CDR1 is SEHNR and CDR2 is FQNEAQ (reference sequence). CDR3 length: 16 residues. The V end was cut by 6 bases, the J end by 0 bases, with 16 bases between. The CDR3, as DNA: TGTGCCAGCAGTAGCGAACTGCCAACTAGCACAGATACGCAGTATTTT. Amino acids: CASSSELPTSTDTQYF.

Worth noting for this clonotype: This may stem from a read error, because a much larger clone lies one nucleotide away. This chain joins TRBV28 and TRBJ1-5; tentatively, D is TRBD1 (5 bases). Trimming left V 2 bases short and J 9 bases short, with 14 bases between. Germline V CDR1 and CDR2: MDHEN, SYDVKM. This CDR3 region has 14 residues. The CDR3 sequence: CASSLGNQGRPQHF. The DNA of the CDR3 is TGTGCCAGCAGTTTAGGCAATCAGGGCCGGCCCCAGCATTTT.

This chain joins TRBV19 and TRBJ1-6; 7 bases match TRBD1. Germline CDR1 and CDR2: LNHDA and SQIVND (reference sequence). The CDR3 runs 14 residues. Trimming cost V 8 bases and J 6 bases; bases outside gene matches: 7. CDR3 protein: CASASTGSNSPLHF. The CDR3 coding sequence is TGTGCCAGTGCTTCGACAGGGAGTAATTCACCCCTCCACTTT.

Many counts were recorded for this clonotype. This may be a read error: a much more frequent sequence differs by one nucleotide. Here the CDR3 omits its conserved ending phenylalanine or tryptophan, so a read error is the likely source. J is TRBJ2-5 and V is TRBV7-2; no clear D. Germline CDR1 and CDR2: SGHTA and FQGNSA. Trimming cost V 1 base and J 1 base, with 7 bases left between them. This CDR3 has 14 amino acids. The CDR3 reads CASSLEPGQETQYL. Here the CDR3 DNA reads TGTGCCAGCAGCTTAGAGCCAGGCCAAGAGACCCAGTACCTC.

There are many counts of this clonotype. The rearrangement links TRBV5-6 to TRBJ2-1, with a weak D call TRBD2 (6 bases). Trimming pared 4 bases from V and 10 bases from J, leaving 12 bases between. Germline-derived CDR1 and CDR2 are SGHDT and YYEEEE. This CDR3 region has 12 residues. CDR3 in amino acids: CASSVSGVEQFF. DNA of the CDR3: TGTGCCAGCAGCGTATCGGGGGTAGAGCAGTTCTTC.

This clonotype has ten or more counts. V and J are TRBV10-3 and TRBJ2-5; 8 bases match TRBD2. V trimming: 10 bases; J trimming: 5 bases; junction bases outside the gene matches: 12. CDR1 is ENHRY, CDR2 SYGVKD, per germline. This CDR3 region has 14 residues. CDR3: CATNRGLVAETQYF. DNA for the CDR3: TGTGCCACGAATCGGGGACTAGTAGCGGAGACCCAGTACTTC.

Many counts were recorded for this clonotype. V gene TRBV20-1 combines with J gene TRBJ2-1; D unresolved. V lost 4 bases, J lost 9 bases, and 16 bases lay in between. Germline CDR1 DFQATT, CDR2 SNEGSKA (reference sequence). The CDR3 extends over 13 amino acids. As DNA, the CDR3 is TGCAGTGCTATCCGGGCGGATATTGGTGAGCAGTTCTTC. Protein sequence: CSAIRADIGEQFF.

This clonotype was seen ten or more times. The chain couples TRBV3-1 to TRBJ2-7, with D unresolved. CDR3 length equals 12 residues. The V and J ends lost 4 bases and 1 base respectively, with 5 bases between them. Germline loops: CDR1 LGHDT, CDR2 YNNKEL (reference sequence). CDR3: CASSRMSYEQYF. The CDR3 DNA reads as TGTGCCAGCAGCCGGATGTCCTACGAGCAGTACTTC.

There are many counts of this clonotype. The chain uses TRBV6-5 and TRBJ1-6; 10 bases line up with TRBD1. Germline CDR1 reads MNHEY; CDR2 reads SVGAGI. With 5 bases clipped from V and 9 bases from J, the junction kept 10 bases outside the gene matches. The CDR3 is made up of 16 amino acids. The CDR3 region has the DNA TGTGCCAGCAGTGCACCGGGACAGGGGTTTTCTTCACCCCTCCACTTT. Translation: CASSAPGQGFSSPLHF.

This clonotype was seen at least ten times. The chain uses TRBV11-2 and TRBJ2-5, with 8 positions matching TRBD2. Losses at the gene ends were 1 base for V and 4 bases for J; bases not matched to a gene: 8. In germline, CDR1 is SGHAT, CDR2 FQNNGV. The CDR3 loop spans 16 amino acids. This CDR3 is CASSLGASAGGETQYF. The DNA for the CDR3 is TGTGCCAGCAGCTTAGGAGCAAGCGCGGGGGGAGAGACCCAGTACTTC.

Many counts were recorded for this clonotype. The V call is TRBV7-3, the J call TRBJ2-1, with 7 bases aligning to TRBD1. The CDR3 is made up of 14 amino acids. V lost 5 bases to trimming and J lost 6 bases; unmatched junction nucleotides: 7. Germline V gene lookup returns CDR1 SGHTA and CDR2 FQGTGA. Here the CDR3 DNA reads TGTGCCAGCAGCAAGACAGGGCCCCGCAATGAGCAGTTCTTC. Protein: CASSKTGPRNEQFF.

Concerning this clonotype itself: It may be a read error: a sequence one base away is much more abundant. CDR3 amino acids: CASSSQGGASYNEQFF. CDR3 nucleotide sequence: TGTGCCAGCAGCTCCCAAGGGGGCGCCTCCTACAATGAGCAGTTCTTC. The rearrangement uses TRBV11-2 and TRBJ2-1; 7 bases are shared with TRBD1. V trimming: 4 bases; J trimming: 0 bases; junction bases outside the gene matches: 6. From germline, CDR1 is SGHAT and CDR2 FQNNGV. This CDR3 is 16 amino acids long.

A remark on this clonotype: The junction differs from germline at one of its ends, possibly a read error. The CDR3 loop is CASREGNGYTF. The CDR3 DNA reads as TGTGCCAGCAGGGAAGGTAACGGCTACACCTTC. This chain uses TRBV2 with TRBJ1-2; D uncertain. The germline CDR1 and CDR2 sequences are SNHLY and FYNNEI. The CDR3 covers 11 residues.

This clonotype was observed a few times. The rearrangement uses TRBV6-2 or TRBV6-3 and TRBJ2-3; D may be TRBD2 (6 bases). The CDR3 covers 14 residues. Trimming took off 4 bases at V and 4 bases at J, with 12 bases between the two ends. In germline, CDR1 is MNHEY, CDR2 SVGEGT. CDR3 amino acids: CASSLASDSDTQYF. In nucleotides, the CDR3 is TGTGCCAGCAGTTTGGCTAGCGATTCAGATACGCAGTATTTT.

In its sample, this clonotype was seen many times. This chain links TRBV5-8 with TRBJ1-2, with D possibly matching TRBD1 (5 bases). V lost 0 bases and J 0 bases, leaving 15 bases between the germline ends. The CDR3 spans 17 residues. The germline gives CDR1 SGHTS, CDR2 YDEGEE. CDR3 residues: CASSLGLIGTANYGYTF. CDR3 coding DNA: TGTGCCAGCAGCTTGGGGTTGATCGGGACGGCTAACTATGGCTACACCTTC.